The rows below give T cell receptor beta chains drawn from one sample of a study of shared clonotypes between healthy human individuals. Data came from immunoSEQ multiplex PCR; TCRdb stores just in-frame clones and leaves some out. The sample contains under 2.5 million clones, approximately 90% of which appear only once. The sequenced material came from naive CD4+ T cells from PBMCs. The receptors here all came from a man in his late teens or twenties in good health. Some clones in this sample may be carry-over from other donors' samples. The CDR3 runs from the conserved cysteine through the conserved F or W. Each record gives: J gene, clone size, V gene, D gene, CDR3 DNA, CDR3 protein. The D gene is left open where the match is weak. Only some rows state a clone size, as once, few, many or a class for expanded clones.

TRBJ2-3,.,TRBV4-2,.,TGTGCCAGCAGCCAAGATGAGTGGGGCGAAGATACGCAGTATTTT,CASSQDEWGEDTQYF
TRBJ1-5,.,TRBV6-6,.,TGTGCCAGCAGGCCGTCCCAGGAGCATCAGCCCCAGCATTTT,CASRPSQEHQPQHF
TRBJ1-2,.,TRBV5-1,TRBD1,TGCGCCAGCAGCTTGGGCCTTACAGGGGGTTATGGCTACACCTTC,CASSLGLTGGYGYTF
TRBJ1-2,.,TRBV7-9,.,TGTGCCAGCAGCTATACATCCCGGGGCTACACCTTC,CASSYTSRGYTF
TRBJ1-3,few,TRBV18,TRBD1,TGTGCCAGCTCACCTACCACGACAGGGGTAAACTCTGGAAACACCATATATTTT,CASSPTTTGVNSGNTIYF
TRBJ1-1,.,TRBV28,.,TGTGCCAGCATCCCTAGAGGCTCCCCGGGAACTGAAGCTTTCTTT,CASIPRGSPGTEAFF
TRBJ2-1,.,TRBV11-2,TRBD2,TGTGCCAGCAGCTCCCGGGGGGGCACCCCCTACAATGAGCAGTTCTTC,CASSSRGGTPYNEQFF
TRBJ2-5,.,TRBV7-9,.,TGTGCCAGCAGCTTACGACCGACAGAGGGAGAGACCCAGTACTTC,CASSLRPTEGETQYF
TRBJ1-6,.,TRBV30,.,TGTGCCTGGAGTGTACAAAGGCCTTTGTCCTATAATTCACCCCTCCACTTT,CAWSVQRPLSYNSPLHF
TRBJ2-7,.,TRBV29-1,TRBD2,TGCAGCGCCCGGGGACTAGCGGGAGGCGAGCAGTACTTC,CSARGLAGGEQYF
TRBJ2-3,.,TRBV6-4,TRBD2,TGTGCCAGCAGTGAAAGAGCGGGAGGCGCAGATACGCAGTATTTT,CASSERAGGADTQYF
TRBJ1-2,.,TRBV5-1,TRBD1,TGCGCCAGCAGCTCTACCCCCCGGGACAGAAACTATGGCTACACCTTC,CASSSTPRDRNYGYTF
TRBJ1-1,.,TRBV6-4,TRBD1,TGTGCCAGCAGTGGACAGGGACGAGCTTTCTTT,CASSGQGRAFF
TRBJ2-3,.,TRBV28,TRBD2,TGTGCCAGCAGTTCCAGCGGGAGGTTCCCAGATACGCAGTATTTT,CASSSSGRFPDTQYF
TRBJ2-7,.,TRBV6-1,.,TGTGCCAGCAGGTTCAGGGGAACCCCCTACGAGCAGTACTTC,CASRFRGTPYEQYF
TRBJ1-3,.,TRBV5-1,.,TGCGCCAGCCGTACTTCGGCTGGAGGAAACACCATATATTTT,CASRTSAGGNTIYF
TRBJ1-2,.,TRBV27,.,TGTGCCAGCAGTTCGACAGCGACCTATGGCTACACCTTC,CASSSTATYGYTF
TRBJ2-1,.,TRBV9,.,TGTGCCAGCAGCGTAGCTACGCCTAATGAGCAGTTCTTC,CASSVATPNEQFF
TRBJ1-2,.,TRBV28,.,TGTGCCAGCCAGGTGCTTAACTATGGCTACACCTTC,CASQVLNYGYTF
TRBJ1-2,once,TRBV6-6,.,TGTGCCAGCAGTTCACAACCCGTTTGGGGGGGGGATGGCTACACCTTC,CASSSQPVWGGDGYTF
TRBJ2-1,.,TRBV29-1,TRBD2,TGCAGCGTCCGGGGGGAGCGAGGGCTAAACAATGAGCAGTTCTTC,CSVRGERGLNNEQFF
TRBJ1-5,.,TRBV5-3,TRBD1,TGTGCCAGAAGCTCTCGAGACCATCCAGGGGGCCCTCGGGAGCCCCCACAGCATTTT,CARSSRDHPGGPREPPQHF
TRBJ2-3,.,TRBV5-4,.,TGTGCCAGCAGCCCCCTGGAGGGAGTCGGGAGCACAGATACGCAGTATTTT,CASSPLEGVGSTDTQYF
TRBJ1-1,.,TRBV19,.,TGTGCCAGTAGTGTCCCCCCGAACACTGAAGCTTTCTTT,CASSVPPNTEAFF
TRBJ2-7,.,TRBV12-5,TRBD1,TGTGCTAGTGGTTTGACTCCGACAGGGGCGAACTACGAGCAGTACTTC,CASGLTPTGANYEQYF
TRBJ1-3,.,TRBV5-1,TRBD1,TGCGCCAGCAGCTTACAACCCGCGGCAGGGGGCTCTGGAAACACCATATATTTT,CASSLQPAAGGSGNTIYF
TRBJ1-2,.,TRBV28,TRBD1,TGTGCCAGCAGAAAGACAGGGATAGGCTATGGCTACACCTTC,CASRKTGIGYGYTF
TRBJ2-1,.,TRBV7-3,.,TGTGCCAGCAGCCCCCAGCTTTTCTCTAATGAGCAGTTCTTC,CASSPQLFSNEQFF
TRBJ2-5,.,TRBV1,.,TGCACCAGCAGCCAATGCGGAGAGACCCAGTACTTC,CTSSQCGETQYF
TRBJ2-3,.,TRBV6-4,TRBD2,TGTGCCAGCAGCCGACTAGCGGGAGGGCCCGATACGCAGTATTTT,CASSRLAGGPDTQYF
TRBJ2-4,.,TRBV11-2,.,TGTGCCAGCAGCCCGAATACGGGGAAAAACATTCAGTACTTC,CASSPNTGKNIQYF
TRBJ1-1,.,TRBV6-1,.,TGTGCCAGCAGTGATACGGGGGGAAGGACTGAAGCTTTCTTT,CASSDTGGRTEAFF
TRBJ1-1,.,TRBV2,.,TGTGCCAGCAGGCTCAGTCAGGGGAATGAAGCTTTCTTT,CASRLSQGNEAFF
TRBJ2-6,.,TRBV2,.,TGTGCCAGCAGGGCTGACTACGGGGCCAACGTCCTGACTTTC,CASRADYGANVLTF
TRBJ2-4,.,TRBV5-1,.,TGCGCCAGCAGCTTGGGGGTCTTCTCCGGTATTCAGTACTTC,CASSLGVFSGIQYF